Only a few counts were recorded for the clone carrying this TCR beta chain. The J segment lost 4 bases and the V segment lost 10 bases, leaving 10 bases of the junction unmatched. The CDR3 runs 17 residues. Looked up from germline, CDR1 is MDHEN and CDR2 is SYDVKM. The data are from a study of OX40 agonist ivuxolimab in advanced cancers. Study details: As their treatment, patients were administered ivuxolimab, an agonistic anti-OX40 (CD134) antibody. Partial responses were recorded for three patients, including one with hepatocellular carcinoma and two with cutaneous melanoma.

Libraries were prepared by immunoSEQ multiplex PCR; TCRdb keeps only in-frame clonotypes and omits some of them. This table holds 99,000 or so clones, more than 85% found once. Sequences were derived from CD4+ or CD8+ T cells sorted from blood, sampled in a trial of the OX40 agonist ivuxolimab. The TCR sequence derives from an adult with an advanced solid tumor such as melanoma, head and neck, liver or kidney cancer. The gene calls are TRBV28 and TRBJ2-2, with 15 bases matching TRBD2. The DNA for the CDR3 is TGTGCCACCAAAAAGGGACTAGCGGGGGGTCTCACCGGGGAGCTGTTTTTT. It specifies CATKKGLAGGLTGELFF.